This T cell receptor (beta chain) was captured by sequencing in a study of CD8 T cells in Susac syndrome. Study results and limitations: The CD4+ T cell repertoires in Susac syndrome were not clonally expanded.

Points on this clonotype: What it recognizes is unknown.

TCR beta sequencing covered blood CD8+ and CD4+ T cells. Random hexamers served to reverse transcribe roughly 0.5 to 1 ug RNA. The method of amplification for TCR beta CDR3 was immunoSEQ multiplex PCR, covering 54 Vbeta and 13 Jbeta. TCRdb called the immunoSEQ multiplex PCR reads again in MiXCR, with one record for every CDR3 protein. The sample lists about 94,000 distinct CDR3 sequences, just under 95% occurring once. Sample: CD4+ T cells from PBMCs. This sequence was found in a human donor with Susac syndrome.

The CDR3 loop reads CASSLDSDNTEAFF. Written as DNA, the CDR3 is TGCGCCAGCAGCTTGGACAGCGATAACACTGAAGCTTTCTTT. The chain recombines TRBV5-1 with TRBJ1-1; D uncertain. The CDR3 loop spans 14 amino acids. Germline assignment: CDR1 SGHRS and CDR2 YFSETQ. The ends were cut back, 0 bases at V and 2 bases at J, with 8 bases in the middle. Drawing the rest from reference TRBV5-1 and TRBJ1-1, the complete variable domain is KAGVTQTPRYLIKTRGQQVTLSCSPISGHRSVSWYQQTPGQGLQFLFEYFSETQRNKGNFPGRFSGRQFSNSRSEMNVSTLELGDSALYLCASSLDSDNTEAFFGQGTRLTVV.